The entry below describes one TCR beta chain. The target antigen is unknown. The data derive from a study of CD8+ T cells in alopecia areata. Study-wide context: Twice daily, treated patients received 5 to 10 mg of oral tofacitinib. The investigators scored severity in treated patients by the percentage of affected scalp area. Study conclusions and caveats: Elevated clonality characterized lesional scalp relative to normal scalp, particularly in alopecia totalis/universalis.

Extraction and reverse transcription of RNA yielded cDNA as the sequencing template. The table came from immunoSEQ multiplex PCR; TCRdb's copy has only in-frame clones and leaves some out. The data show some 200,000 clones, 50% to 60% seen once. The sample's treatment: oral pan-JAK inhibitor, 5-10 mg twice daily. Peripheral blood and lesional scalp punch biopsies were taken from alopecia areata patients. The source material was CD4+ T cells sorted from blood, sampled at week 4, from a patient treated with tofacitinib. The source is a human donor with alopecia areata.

The CDR3 is CASSPEPRVGEQYF. The CDR3 DNA reads as TGTGCCAGCAGCCCCGAGCCGAGAGTGGGCGAGCAGTACTTC. The chain employs TRBV7-8 and TRBJ2-7; no firm D call. Germline assignment: CDR1 SGHVS and CDR2 FQNEAQ. CDR3 length: 14 amino acids. The V end was cut by 5 bases, the J end by 6 bases, with 17 bases between.